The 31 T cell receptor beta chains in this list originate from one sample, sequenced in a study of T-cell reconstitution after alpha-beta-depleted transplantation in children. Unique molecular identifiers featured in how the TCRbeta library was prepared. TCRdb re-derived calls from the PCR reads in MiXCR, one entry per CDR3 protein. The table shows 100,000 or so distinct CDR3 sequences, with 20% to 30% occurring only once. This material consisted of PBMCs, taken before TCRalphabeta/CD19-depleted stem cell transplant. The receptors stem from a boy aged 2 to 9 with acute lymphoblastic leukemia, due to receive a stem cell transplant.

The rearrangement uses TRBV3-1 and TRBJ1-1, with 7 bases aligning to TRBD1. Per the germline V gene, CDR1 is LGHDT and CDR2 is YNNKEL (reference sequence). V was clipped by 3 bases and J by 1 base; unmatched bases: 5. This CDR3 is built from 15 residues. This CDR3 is CASSQSGTANTEAFF. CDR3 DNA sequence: TGTGCCAGCAGCCAGTCAGGGACAGCGAACACTGAAGCTTTCTTT.

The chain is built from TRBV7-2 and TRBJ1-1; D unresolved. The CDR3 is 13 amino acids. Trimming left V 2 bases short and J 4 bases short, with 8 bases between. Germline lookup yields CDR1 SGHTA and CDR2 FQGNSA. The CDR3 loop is CASSLSTGTEAFF. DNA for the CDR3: TGTGCCAGCAGCTTATCAACGGGCACTGAAGCTTTCTTT.

CDR3 residues: CASSRWRQSEETQYF. CDR3 sequence (DNA): TGTGCCAGCAGCCGGTGGAGACAAAGTGAGGAGACCCAGTACTTC. The rearrangement links TRBV7-9 to TRBJ2-5, with D hard to call. CDR1 is SEHNR and CDR2 is FQNEAQ in the germline V gene (reference sequence). This CDR3 comprises 15 residues. V was clipped by 5 bases and J by 5 bases, with 18 bases between them.

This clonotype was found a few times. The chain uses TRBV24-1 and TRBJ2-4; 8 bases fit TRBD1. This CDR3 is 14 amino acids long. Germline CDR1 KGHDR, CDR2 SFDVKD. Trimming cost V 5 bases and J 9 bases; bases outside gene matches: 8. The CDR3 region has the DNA TGTGCCACCAGTGCGACAGGGGTGGTTGGCATTCAGTACTTC. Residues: CATSATGVVGIQYF.

The CDR3 loop is CASSKARGDSHNEQFF. In DNA, the CDR3 is TGTGCCAGCAGCAAAGCGAGGGGAGACTCCCACAATGAGCAGTTCTTC. The chain joins TRBV21-1 to TRBJ2-1. TRBV21-1 is listed as a pseudogene. This CDR3 is 16 amino acids long.

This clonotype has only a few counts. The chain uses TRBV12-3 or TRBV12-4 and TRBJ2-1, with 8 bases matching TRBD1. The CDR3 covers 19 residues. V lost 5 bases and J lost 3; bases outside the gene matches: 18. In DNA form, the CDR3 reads TGTGCCAGCAGTCCGCCAGGACAGGGCGGACTGCCTGGCTACAATGAGCAGTTCTTC. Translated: CASSPPGQGGLPGYNEQFF.

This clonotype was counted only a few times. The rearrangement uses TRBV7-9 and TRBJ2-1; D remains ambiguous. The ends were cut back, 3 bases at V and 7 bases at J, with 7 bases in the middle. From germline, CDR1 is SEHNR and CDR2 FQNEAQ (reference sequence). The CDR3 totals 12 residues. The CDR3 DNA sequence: TGTGCCAGCAGCTTGGAACAGAATGAGCAGTTCTTC. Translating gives CASSLEQNEQFF.

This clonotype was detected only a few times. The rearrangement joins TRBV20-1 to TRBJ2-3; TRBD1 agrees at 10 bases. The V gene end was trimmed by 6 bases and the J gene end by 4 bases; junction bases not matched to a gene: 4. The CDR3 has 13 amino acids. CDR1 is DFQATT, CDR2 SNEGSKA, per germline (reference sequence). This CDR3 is CSAFGQGADTQYF. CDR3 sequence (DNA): TGCAGTGCCTTCGGACAGGGGGCAGATACGCAGTATTTT.

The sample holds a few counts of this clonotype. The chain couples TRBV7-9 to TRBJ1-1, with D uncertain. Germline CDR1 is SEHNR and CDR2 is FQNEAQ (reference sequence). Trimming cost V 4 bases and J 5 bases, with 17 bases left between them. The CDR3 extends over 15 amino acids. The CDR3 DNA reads TGTGCCAGCAGCTCCAAATCGGTGTGGTTTACTGAAGCTTTCTTT. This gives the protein CASSSKSVWFTEAFF.

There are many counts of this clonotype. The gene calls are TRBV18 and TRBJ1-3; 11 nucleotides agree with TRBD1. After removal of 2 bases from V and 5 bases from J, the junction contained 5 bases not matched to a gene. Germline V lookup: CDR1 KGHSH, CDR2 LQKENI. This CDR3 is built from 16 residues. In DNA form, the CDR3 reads TGTGCCAGCTCACCATCCATGGACAGGGGGCGAAACACCATATATTTT. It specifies CASSPSMDRGRNTIYF.

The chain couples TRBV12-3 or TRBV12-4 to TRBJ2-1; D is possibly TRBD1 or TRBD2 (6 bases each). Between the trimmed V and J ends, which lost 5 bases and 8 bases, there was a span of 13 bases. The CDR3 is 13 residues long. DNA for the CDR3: TGTGCCAGCAGTCGGAGGGGGGCGTATGAGCAGTTCTTC. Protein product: CASSRRGAYEQFF.

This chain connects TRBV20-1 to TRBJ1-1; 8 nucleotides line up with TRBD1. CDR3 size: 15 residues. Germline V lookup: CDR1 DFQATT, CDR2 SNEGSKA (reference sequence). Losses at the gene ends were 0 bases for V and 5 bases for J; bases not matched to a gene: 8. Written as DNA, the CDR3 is TGCAGTGCTAGAGATATGACAGGGGTTAAGACTGAAGCTTTCTTT. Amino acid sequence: CSARDMTGVKTEAFF.

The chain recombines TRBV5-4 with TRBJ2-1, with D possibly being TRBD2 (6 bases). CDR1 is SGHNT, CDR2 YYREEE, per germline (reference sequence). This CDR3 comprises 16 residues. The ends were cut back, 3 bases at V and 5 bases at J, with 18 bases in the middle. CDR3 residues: CASSSTARRANNEQFF. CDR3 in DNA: TGTGCCAGCAGCTCGACGGCGCGGAGGGCAAACAATGAGCAGTTCTTC.

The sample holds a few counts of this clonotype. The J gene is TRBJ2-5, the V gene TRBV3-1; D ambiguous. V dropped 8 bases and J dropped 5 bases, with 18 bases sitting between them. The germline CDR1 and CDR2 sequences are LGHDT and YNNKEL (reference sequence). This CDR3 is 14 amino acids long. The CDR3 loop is CASSNGHYSETQYF. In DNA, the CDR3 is TGTGCCAGCTCAAACGGGCACTACTCCGAGACCCAGTACTTC.

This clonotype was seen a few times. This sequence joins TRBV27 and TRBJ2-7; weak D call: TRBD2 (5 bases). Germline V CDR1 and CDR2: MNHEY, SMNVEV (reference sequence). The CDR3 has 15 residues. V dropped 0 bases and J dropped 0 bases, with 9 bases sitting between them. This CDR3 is CASSLSLATSYEQYF. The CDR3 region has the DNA TGTGCCAGCAGTTTATCCCTAGCAACCTCCTACGAGCAGTACTTC.

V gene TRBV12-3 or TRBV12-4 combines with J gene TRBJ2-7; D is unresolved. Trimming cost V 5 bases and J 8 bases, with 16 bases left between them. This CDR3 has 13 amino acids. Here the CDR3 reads CASSLPATKKQYF. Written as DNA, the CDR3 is TGTGCCAGCAGTCTACCGGCAACAAAAAAGCAGTACTTC.

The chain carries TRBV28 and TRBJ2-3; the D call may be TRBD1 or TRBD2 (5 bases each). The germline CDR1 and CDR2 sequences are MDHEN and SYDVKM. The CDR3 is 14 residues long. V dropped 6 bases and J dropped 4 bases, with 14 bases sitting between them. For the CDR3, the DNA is TGTGCCAGCAGCTTAAATTGGGGACCAGATACGCAGTATTTT. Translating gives CASSLNWGPDTQYF. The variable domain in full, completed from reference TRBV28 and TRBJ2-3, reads DVKVTQSSRYLVKRTGEKVFLECVQDMDHENMFWYRQDPGLGLRLIYFSYDVKMKEKGDIPEGYSVSREKKERFSLILESASTNQTSMYLCASSLNWGPDTQYFGPGTRLTVL.

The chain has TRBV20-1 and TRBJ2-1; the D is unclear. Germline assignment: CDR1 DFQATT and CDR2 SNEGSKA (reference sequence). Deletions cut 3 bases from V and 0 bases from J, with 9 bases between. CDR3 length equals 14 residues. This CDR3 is CSASPLSSYNEQFF. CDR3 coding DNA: TGCAGTGCTAGCCCTCTGAGCTCCTACAATGAGCAGTTCTTC.

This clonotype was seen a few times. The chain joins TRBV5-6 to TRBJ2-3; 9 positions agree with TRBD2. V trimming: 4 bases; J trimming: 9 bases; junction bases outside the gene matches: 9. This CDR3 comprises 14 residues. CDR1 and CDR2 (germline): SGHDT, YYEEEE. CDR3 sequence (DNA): TGTGCCAGCAGCCTCGGGACTAGCTCTCTCACGCAGTATTTT. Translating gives CASSLGTSSLTQYF.

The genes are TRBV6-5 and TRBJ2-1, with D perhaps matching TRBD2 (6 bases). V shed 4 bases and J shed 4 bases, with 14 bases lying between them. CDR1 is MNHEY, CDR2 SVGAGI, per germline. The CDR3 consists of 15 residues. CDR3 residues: CASSFLAESYNEQFF. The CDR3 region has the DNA TGTGCCAGCAGTTTCTTAGCGGAGAGTTACAATGAGCAGTTCTTC.

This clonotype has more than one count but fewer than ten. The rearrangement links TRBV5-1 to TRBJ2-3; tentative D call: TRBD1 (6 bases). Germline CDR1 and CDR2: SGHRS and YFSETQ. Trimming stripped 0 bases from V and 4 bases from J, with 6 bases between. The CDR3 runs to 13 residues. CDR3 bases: TGCGCCAGCAGCTTGGGGACAGCAGATACGCAGTATTTT. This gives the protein CASSLGTADTQYF.

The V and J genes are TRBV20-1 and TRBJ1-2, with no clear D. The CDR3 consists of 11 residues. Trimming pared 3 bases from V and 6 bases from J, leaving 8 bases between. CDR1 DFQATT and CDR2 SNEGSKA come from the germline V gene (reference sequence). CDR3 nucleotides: TGCAGTGCTAGGTTAGGGAATGGCTACACCTTC. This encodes CSARLGNGYTF.

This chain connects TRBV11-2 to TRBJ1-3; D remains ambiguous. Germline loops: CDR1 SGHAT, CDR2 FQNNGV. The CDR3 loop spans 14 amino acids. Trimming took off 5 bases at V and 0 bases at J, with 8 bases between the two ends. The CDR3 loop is CASSPRTSGNTIYF. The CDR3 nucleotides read TGTGCCAGCAGCCCCCGGACCTCTGGAAACACCATATATTTT.

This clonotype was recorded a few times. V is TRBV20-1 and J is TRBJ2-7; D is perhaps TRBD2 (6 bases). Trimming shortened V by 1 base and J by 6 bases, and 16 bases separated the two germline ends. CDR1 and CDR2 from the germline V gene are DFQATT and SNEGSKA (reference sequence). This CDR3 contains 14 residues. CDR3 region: CSARGRGGLAEQYF. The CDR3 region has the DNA TGCAGTGCTAGAGGTCGGGGAGGTTTGGCCGAGCAGTACTTC.

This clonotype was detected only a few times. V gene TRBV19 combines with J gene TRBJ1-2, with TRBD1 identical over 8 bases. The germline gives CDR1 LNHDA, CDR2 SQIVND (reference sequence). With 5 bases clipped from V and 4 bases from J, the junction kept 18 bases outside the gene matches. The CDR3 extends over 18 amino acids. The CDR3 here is CASSDGTGENPGAYGYTF. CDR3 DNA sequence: TGTGCCAGTAGTGACGGGACAGGTGAAAACCCTGGGGCCTATGGCTACACCTTC.

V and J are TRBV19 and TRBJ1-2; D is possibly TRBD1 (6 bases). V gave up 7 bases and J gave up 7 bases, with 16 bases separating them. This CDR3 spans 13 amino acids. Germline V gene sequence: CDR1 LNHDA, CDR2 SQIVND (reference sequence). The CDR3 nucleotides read TGTGCCAGTACCTCAGCGGACAGATCTGGCTACACCTTC. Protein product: CASTSADRSGYTF.

The CDR3 sequence is CASTGGGYNEQFF. In DNA form, the CDR3 reads TGTGCCAGCACCGGAGGGGGCTACAATGAGCAGTTCTTC. J is TRBJ2-1 and V is TRBV25-1; D is tentatively TRBD1 or TRBD2 (6 bases each). V gave up 7 bases and J gave up 3 bases, with 10 bases separating them. The CDR3 has 13 amino acids. Per the germline V gene, CDR1 is MGHDK and CDR2 is SYGVNS.

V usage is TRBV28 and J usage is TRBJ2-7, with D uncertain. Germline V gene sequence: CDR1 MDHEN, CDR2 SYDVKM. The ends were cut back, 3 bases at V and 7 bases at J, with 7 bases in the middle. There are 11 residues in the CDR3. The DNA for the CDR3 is TGTGCCAGCAGTTTGCGGACGGAGCAGTACTTC. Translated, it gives CASSLRTEQYF.

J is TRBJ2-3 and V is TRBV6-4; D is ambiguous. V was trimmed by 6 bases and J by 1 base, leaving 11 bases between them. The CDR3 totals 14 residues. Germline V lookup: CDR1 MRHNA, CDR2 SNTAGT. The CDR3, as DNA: TGTGCCAGCAGCAAGAAATCAGGCACAGATACGCAGTATTTT. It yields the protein CASSKKSGTDTQYF.

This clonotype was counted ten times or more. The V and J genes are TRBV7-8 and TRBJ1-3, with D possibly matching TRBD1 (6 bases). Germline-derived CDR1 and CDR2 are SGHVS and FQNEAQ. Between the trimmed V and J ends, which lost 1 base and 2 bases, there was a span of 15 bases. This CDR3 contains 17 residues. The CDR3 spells CASSLVGQGSPGNTIYF. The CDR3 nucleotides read TGTGCCAGCAGCTTAGTGGGCCAGGGGTCACCTGGAAACACCATATATTTT. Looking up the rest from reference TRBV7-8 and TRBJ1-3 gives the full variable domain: GAGVSQSPRYKVAKRGQDVALRCDPISGHVSLFWYQQALGQGPEFLTYFQNEAQLDKSGLPSDRFFAERPEGSVSTLKIQRTQQEDSAVYLCASSLVGQGSPGNTIYFGEGSWLTVV.

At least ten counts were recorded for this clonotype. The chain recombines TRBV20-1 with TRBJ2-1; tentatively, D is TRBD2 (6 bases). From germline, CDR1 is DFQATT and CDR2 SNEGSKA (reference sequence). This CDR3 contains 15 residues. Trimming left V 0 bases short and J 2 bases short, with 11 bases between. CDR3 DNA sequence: TGCAGTGCTAGAGATGGAGGAGGGGCCTACAATGAGCAGTTCTTC. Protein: CSARDGGGAYNEQFF.